This is a list of T cell receptor beta chains from one sample in a study of blood T cell repertoires in COVID-19. Some clones are missing from TCRdb's copy, which holds only in-frame ones; the method was immunoSEQ multiplex PCR. The data hold around 270,000 clones, with about 88% observed a single time. Sequenced material: peripheral blood. The receptors come from a man aged 60 to 75 who had recovered from COVID-19. Each CDR3 is given with its conserved first and last residue. Each record gives: V gene, J gene, CDR3 protein.

>TRBV30|TRBJ2-6
CAWDIQGSGANVLTF
>TRBV6-5|TRBJ2-7
CASSHRQYEQYF
>TRBV5-6|TRBJ2-2
CASSFSGGLTGELFF
>TRBV5-4|TRBJ2-5
CASSQPGGQETQYF
>TRBV7-9|TRBJ1-2
CASSLATGNGYTF
>TRBV7-2|TRBJ2-1
CASSPRTSGGPEFF
>TRBV18|TRBJ1-5
CASSPIDRGRNQPQHF
>TRBV6-6|TRBJ1-2
CASSYRETGSDGYTF
>TRBV20-1|TRBJ2-3
CSASLTDTQYF
>TRBV5-1|TRBJ2-2
CASSQFPGQGETGELFF
>TRBV5-1|TRBJ2-6
CASAFEGGGANVLTF
>TRBV10-3|TRBJ2-5
CAISDRRRTEQETQYF
>TRBV2|TRBJ1-1
CASSPTGANEAFF
>TRBV2|TRBJ2-2
CASTGTRINTGELFF
>TRBV7-6|TRBJ2-7
CASSLGQGVSYEQYF
>TRBV6-5|TRBJ2-7
CASSFRDRGRSYEQYF
>TRBV19|TRBJ1-1
CASSDRGGFFDAFF
>TRBV24-1|TRBJ1-2
CATSDLPQENYGYTF
>TRBV27|TRBJ1-5
CASSSTGGYQPQHF
>TRBV6-1|TRBJ2-1
CASSEGGSGRLFLFF
>TRBV19|TRBJ2-5
CASSIRGGPLGETQYF
>TRBV5-1|TRBJ1-1
CASSEGGWDTEAFF
>TRBV4-1|TRBJ2-2
CASSGTETLNTGELFF
>TRBV3-1/TRBV3-2|TRBJ2-5
CASSQKTGVMTQYF
>TRBV6-2/TRBV6-3|TRBJ2-3
CASTPNGGVSTDTQYF
>TRBV19|TRBJ2-2
CASNPGTGVNTGELFF
>TRBV7-2|TRBJ2-5
CASSLDRHEIETQYF
>TRBV7-2|TRBJ1-1
CASSARAGQVNTEAFF